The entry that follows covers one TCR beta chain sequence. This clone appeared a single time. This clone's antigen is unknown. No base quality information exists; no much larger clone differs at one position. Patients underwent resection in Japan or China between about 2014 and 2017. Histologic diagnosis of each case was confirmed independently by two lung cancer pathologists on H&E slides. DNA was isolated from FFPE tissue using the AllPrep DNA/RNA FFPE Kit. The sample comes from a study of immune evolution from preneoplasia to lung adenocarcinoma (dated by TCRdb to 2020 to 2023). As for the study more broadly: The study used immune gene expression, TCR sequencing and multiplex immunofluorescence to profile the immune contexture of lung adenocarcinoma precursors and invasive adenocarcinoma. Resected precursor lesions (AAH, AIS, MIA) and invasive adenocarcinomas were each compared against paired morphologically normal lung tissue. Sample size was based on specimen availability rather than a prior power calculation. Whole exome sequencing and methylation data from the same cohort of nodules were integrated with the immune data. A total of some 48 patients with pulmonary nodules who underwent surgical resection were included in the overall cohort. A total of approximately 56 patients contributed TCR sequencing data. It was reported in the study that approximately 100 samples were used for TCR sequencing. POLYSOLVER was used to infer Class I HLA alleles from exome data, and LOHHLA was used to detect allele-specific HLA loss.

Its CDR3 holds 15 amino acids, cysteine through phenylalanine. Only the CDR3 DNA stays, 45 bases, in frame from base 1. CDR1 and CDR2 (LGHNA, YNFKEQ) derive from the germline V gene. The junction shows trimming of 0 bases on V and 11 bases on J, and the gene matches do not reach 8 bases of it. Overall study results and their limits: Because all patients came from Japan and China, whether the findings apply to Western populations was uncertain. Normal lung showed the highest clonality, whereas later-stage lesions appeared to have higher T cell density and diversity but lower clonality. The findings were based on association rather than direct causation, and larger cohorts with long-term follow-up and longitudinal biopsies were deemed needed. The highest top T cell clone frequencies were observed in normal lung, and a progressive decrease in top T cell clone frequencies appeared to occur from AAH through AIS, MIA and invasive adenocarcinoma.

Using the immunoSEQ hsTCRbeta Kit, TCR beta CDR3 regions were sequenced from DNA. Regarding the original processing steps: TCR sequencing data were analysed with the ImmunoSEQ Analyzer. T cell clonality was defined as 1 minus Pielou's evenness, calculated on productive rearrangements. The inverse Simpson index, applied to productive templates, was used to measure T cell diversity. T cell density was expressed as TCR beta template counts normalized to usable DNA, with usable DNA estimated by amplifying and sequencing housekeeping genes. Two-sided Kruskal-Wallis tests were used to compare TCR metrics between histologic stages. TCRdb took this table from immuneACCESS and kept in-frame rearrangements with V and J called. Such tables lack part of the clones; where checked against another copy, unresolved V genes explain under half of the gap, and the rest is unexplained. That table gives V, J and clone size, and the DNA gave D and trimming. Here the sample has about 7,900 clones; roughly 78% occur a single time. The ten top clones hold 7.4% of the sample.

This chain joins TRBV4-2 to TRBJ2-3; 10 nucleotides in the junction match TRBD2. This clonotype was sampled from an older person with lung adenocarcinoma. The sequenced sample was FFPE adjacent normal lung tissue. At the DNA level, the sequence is TGTGCCAGCAGCCAAGAGACTAGCGGGTCCCTAGGGCAGTATTTT. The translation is CASSQETSGSLGQYF.